In its sample, the clone carrying this T cell receptor beta chain was seen a few times. The record originates from a study of control samples from healthy donors and cancer patients. The repertoire was sequenced with immunoSEQ multiplex PCR; TCRdb's copy has only in-frame clones and lacks some. Found here are 74,000 or so clones, approximately 89% of them singletons; the top ten hold roughly 7%. The V end was cut by 7 bases, the J end by 7 bases, with 19 bases between. The CDR3 loop spans 13 amino acids. CDR1 GTSNPN and CDR2 SVGIG come from the germline V gene (reference sequence). This sequence was found in a man in his forties or fifties in good health. What was sequenced was blood. J is TRBJ1-2 and V is TRBV30; TRBD1 is a possible D gene (6 bases). The CDR3 DNA sequence: TGTGCCTTCACAGGGTTGGGGCGTGGTGGCTACACCTTC. Translation: CAFTGLGRGGYTF. The variable domain in full, with the rest retrieved from reference TRBV30 and TRBJ1-2, is SQTIHQWPATLVQPVGSPLSLECTVEGTSNPNLYWYRQAAGRGLQLLFYSVGIGQISSEVPQNLSASRPQDRQFILSSKKLLLSDSGFYLCAFTGLGRGGYTFGSGTRLTVV.